The clone carrying this T cell receptor beta chain has a single count. Its antigen is undetermined. The data were obtained in a study of OX40 agonist ivuxolimab in advanced cancers. As for the study in general: Each dose-escalation patient presented with hepatocellular carcinoma, melanoma, renal cell or head and neck cancer. Mean age about 60 years, range 23 to 79; roughly 82% male.

The study's findings and limits: Clonal expansion by week 6 occurred in CD4+ and CD8+ blood T cells (at 0.1 to 3.0 mg/kg). The investigators did not determine what antigen specificity the expanded peripheral T cells had.

The assay was immunoSEQ multiplex PCR, and TCRdb's table has in-frame clones only and misses some. The sample has 50,000 to 75,000 clones; less than 90% are singletons. The TCR comes from an adult with an advanced solid tumor such as melanoma, head and neck, liver or kidney cancer. This sample comprised CD4+ or CD8+ T cells sorted from blood, obtained in a trial of the OX40 agonist ivuxolimab.

The CDR3 DNA reads as TGTGCCAGCAGTTACTCGATATCAGAGACCCAGTACTTC. Protein sequence: CASSYSISETQYF. The rearrangement links TRBV6-5 to TRBJ2-5, with D unresolved. The V gene lost 0 bases and the J gene lost 4 bases, with 6 bases spanning the gap. Germline CDR1 reads MNHEY; CDR2 reads SVGAGI. This CDR3 spans 13 amino acids.